This TCR beta chain was captured in a study of cytomegalovirus exposure and HLA in healthy donors. A remark on this clone: What it recognizes is unknown.

Study-wide points: It was taken for granted in presence/absence analyses that sequencing depth across donors was roughly uniform. A further, later analysis showed that HLA-associated TCR beta chains (compared with equally common others) were more clonally expanded. The authors reported that TCR beta sequences could predict HLA-A and HLA-B alleles. These predictions were accurate for most subjects in the first cohort.

13 Jbeta primers and 60 Vbeta primers were used for the PCR. Measured with immunoSEQ multiplex PCR; TCRdb has only the in-frame clones, and not every one. Of some 170,000 clones detected, approximately 80% appear once; the ten largest clones hold roughly 5%. The sample comprised PBMCs. The receptor's source is a man between 25 and 39 years old in good health and CMV-seronegative.

The CDR3 protein is CASSMHRVQPQHF. The CDR3 nucleotides read TGTGCCAGTAGTATGCACAGGGTTCAGCCCCAGCATTTT. The V and J genes are TRBV19 and TRBJ1-5; perhaps TRBD1 as D (6 bases). The germline gives CDR1 LNHDA, CDR2 SQIVND (reference sequence). V gave up 3 bases and J gave up 6 bases, with 9 bases separating them. The CDR3 loop spans 13 amino acids.